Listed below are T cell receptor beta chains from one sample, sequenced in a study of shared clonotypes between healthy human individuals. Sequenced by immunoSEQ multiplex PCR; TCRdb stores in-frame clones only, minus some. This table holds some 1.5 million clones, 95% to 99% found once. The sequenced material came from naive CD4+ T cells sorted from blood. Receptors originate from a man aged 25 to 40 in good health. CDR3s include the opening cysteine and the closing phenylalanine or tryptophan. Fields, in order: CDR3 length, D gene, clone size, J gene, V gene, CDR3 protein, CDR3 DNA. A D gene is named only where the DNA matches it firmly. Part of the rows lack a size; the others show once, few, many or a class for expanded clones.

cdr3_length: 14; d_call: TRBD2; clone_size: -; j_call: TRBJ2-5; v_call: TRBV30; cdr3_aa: CAWSVRGVEETQYF; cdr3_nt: TGTGCCTGGAGTGTCCGGGGGGTGGAAGAGACCCAGTACTTC
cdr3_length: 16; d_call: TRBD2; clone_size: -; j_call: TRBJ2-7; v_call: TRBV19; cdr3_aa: CASRPHGRRLTGEQYF; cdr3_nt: TGTGCCAGTCGGCCGCACGGGAGGCGCCTCACGGGGGAGCAGTACTTC
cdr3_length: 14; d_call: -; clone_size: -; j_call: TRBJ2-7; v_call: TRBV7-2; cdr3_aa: CASSLGAALGEQYF; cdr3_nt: TGTGCCAGCAGCTTAGGTGCTGCCTTGGGCGAGCAGTACTTC
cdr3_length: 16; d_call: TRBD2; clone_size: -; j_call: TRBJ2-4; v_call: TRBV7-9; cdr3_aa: CASSSVESGGGNIQYF; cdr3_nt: TGTGCCAGCAGCTCCGTAGAGAGCGGGGGAGGAAACATTCAGTACTTC
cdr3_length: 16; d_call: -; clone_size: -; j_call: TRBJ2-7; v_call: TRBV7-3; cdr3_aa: CASNPQGGTRSYEQYF; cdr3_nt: TGTGCCAGCAACCCCCAAGGTGGGACACGCTCCTACGAGCAGTACTTC
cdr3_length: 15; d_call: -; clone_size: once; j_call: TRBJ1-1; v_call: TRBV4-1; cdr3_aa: CASSQEGRVGTEAFF; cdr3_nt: TGCGCCAGCAGCCAAGAAGGGAGGGTGGGCACTGAAGCTTTCTTT
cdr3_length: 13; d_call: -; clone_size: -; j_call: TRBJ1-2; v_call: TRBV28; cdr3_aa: CASSFQWTAGYTF; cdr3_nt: TGTGCCAGCAGTTTTCAGTGGACGGCTGGCTACACCTTC
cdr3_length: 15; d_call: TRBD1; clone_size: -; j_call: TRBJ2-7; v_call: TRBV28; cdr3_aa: CASSRPDRGSGEQYF; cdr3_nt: TGTGCCAGCAGTCGCCCGGACAGGGGAAGCGGCGAGCAGTACTTC
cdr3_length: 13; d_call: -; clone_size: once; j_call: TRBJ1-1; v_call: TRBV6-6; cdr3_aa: CASSGDRDTEAFF; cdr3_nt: TGTGCCAGCAGTGGAGATCGGGACACTGAAGCTTTCTTT
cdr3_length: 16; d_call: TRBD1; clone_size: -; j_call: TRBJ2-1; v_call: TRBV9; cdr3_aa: CASWAPRQGELDEQFF; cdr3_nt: TGTGCCAGCTGGGCCCCAAGACAGGGGGAGTTGGATGAGCAGTTCTTC
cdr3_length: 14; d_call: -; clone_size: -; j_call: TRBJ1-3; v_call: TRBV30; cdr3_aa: CAWTPKSSGNTIYF; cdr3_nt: TGTGCCTGGACCCCAAAGAGCTCTGGAAACACCATATATTTT
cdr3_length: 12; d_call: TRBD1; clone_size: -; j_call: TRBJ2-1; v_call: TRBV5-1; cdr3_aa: CASSVQGNEQFF; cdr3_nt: TGCGCCAGCAGCGTACAGGGGAATGAGCAGTTCTTC
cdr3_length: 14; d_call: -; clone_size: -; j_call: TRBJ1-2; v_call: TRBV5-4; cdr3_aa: CASSLQGPSYGYTF; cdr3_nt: TGTGCCAGCAGCTTGCAGGGTCCCTCCTATGGCTACACCTTC
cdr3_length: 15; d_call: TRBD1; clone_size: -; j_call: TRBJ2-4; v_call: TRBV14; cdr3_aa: CASSQIGQGANIQYF; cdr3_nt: TGTGCCAGCAGCCAGATTGGACAGGGGGCGAACATTCAGTACTTC
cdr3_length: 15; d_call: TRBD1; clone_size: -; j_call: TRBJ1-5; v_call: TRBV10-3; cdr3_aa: CAISASGQGIQPQHF; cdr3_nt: TGTGCCATCAGCGCCTCGGGACAGGGGATTCAGCCCCAGCATTTT
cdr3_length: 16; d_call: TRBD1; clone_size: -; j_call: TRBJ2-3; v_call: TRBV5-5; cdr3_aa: CASRGPGQPSTDTQYF; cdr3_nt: TGTGCCAGCAGAGGGCCGGGACAGCCTAGCACAGATACGCAGTATTTT
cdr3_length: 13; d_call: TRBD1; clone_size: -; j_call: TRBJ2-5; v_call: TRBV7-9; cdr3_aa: CASSSGQQETQYF; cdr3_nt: TGTGCCAGCAGCTCGGGACAGCAAGAGACCCAGTACTTC
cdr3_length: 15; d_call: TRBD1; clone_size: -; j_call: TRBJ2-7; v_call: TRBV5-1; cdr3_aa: CASSYPGTATLEQYF; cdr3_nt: TGCGCCAGCAGCTACCCCGGGACAGCTACCCTCGAGCAGTACTTC
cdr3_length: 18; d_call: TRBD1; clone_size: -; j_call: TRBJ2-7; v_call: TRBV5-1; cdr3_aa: CATPRTGVREAGDYEQYF; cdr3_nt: TGCGCCACCCCCCGGACAGGGGTAAGGGAAGCCGGAGATTACGAGCAGTACTTC
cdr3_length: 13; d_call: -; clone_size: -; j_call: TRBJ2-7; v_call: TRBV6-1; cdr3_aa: CASSPGWAYEQYF; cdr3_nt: TGTGCCAGCAGCCCGGGGTGGGCCTACGAGCAGTACTTC
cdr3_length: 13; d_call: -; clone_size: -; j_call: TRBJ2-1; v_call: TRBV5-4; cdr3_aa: CASSLQSGAEQFF; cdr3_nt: TGTGCCAGCAGCTTGCAATCAGGCGCTGAGCAGTTCTTC
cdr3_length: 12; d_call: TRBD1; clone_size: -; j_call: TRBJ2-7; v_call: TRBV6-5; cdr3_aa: CASKGASYEQYF; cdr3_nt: TGTGCCAGCAAGGGGGCCTCCTACGAGCAGTACTTC
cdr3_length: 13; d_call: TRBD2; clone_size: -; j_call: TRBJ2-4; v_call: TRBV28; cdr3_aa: CASSFRGSNIQYF; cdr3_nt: TGTGCCAGCAGTTTCCGCGGGAGTAACATTCAGTACTTC
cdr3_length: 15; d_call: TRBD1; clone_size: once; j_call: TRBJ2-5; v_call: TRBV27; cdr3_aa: CASSLRGQGVETQYF; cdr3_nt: TGTGCCAGCAGTTTAAGGGGACAGGGTGTGGAGACCCAGTACTTC
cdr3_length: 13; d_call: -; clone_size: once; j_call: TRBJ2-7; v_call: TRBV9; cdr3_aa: CASSAGLLYEQYF; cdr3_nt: TGTGCCAGCAGCGCGGGCCTGTTATACGAGCAGTACTTC
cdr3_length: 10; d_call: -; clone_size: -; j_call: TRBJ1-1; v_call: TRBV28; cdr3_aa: CASREGEAFF; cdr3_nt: TGTGCCAGCCGGGAGGGAGAAGCTTTCTTT
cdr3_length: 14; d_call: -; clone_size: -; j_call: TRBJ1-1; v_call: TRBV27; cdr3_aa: CASSPNSGYTEAFF; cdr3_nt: TGTGCCAGCAGTCCAAACAGTGGATACACTGAAGCTTTCTTT
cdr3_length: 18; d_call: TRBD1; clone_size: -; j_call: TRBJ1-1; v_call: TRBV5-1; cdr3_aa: CASSSRPPGQGWNTEAFF; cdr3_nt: TGCGCCAGCAGTTCTCGACCCCCGGGACAGGGATGGAACACTGAAGCTTTCTTT
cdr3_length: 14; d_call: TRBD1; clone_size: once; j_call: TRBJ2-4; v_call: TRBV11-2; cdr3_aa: CASRADRAKNIQYF; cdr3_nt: TGTGCCAGCAGAGCGGACAGGGCGAAAAACATTCAGTACTTC
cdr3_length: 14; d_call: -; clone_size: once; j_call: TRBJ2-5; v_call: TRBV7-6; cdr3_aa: CASSLLASPETQYF; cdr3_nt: TGTGCCAGCAGCTTATTAGCGAGCCCAGAGACCCAGTACTTC
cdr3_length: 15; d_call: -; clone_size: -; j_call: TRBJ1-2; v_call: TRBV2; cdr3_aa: CASSGETKFKGGYTF; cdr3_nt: TGTGCCAGCAGTGGAGAGACGAAATTTAAGGGTGGCTACACCTTC
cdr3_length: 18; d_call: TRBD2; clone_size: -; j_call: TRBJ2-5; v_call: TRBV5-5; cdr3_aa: CASSLVPDPPGGGETQYF; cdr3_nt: TGTGCCAGCAGCTTGGTACCCGACCCACCGGGGGGTGGAGAGACCCAGTACTTC
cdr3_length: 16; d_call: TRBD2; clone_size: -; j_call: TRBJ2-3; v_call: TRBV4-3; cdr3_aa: CASSSRLAGVADTQYF; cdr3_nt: TGCGCCAGCAGCTCTCGACTAGCGGGAGTGGCAGATACGCAGTATTTT
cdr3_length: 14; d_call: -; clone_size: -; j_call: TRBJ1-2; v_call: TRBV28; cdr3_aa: CASSFMTARYGYTF; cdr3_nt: TGTGCCAGCAGTTTCATGACGGCGCGTTATGGCTACACCTTC
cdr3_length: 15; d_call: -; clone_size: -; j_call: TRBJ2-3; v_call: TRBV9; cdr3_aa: CASSVAGTGPDTQYF; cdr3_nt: TGTGCCAGCAGCGTAGCTGGAACGGGTCCAGATACGCAGTATTTT
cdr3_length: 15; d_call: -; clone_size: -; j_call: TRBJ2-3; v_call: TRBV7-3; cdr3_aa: CASSFTGRNTDTQYF; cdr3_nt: TGTGCCAGCAGCTTTACAGGGAGGAACACAGATACGCAGTATTTT
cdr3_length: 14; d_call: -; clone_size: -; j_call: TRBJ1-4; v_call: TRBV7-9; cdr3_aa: CASSLAGGMEKLFF; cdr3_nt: TGTGCCAGCAGCTTAGCGGGGGGGATGGAAAAACTGTTTTTT
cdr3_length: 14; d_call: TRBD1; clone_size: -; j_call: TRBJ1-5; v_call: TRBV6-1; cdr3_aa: CASNLDRVVQPQHF; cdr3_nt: TGTGCCAGCAATCTGGACAGGGTAGTACAGCCCCAGCATTTT
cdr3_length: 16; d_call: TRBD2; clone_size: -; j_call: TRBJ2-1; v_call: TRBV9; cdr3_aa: CASSVSSGYSYNEQFF; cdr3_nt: TGTGCCAGCAGCGTCTCTAGCGGTTACTCCTACAATGAGCAGTTCTTC
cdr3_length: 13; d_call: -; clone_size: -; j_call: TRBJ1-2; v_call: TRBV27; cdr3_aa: CASRWTDHYGYTF; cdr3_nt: TGTGCCAGCAGATGGACGGATCACTATGGCTACACCTTC
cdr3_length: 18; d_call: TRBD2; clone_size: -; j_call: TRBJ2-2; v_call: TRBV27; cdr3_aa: CASSSRTSGIPNTGELFF; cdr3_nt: TGTGCCAGCAGTTCCCGGACTAGCGGGATCCCGAACACCGGGGAGCTGTTTTTT
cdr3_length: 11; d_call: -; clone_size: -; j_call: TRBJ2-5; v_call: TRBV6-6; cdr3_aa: CASISSGTQYF; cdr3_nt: TGTGCCAGCATCTCCAGTGGTACCCAGTACTTC
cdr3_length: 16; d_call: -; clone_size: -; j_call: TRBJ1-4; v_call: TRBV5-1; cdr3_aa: CASSLKQVVFDEKLFF; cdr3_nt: TGCGCCAGCAGCTTGAAACAGGTCGTCTTCGATGAAAAACTGTTTTTT
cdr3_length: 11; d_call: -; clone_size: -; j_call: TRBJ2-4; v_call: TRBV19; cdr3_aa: CASSYPGYLYF; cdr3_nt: TGTGCCAGTAGCTATCCGGGATACCTGTACTTC
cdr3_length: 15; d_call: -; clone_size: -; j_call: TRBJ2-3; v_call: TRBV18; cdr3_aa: CASSQLSGFTDTQYF; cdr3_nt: TGTGCCAGCTCACAGCTAAGCGGGTTCACAGATACGCAGTATTTT
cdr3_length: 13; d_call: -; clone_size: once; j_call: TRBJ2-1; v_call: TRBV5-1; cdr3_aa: CASSLVPLNEQFF; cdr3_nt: TGCGCCAGCAGCTTGGTTCCATTGAATGAGCAGTTCTTC
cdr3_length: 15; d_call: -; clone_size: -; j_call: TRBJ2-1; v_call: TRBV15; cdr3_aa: CATSGRGPSGNEQFF; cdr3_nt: TGTGCCACCAGCGGCCGGGGGCCCTCGGGCAATGAGCAGTTCTTC
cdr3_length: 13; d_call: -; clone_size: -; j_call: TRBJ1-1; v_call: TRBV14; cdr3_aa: CASSPGTHNPPFF; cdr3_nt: TGTGCCAGCAGCCCTGGGACCCACAACCCCCCTTTCTTT
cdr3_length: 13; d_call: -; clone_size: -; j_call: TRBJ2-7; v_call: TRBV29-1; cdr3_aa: CSVVVRLSYEQYF; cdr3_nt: TGCAGCGTTGTAGTGAGACTAAGCTACGAGCAGTACTTC